This section outlines one TCR beta chain sequence together with its context. Its antigen is unidentified. This sample is part of a study of blood T cells in healthy people across ages. Overall study findings and caveats: Observed TCR beta diversity per million T cells went down as age went up. This fall followed a roughly linear course with age. It was the long-lived donors that had more naive CD4+ cells and higher diversity than aged donors.

Germline CDR1 reads DFQATT; CDR2 reads SNEGSKA (reference sequence). This CDR3 has 15 residues. The ends were cut back, 3 bases at V and 4 bases at J, with 18 bases in the middle. Around 10 milliliters was the volume of peripheral blood drawn from each donor. It was with a sample-barcoded 5' primer and a J-beta primer mix that a second PCR of roughly 7 to 12 cycles was run. From each sample, at least 3 million paired-end reads containing CDR3 were obtained. Via MiXCR, TCRdb re-called the 5' RACE reads, giving one row per CDR3 protein. This table has about 1.6 million distinct CDR3 sequences, 34% appearing once.

This chain connects TRBV20-1 to TRBJ1-2, with no clear D. The sequenced material came from blood. This TCR was sampled from a woman aged 30 to 39 in good health. CDR3 residues: CSASLGIGFSYGYTF. The CDR3 DNA is TGCAGTGCTAGCTTGGGTATTGGGTTTAGCTATGGCTACACCTTC.